The T cell receptor (beta chain) described here comes from a study of CD8 T cells in ankylosing spondylitis. General study points: Made up of several highly homologous variants, a TCR beta motif appeared characteristic of ankylosing spondylitis blood. Prior work had noted some motif variants in reactive arthritis blood and synovial fluid. Significantly higher representation of disease-linked clones was reported for matched ankylosing spondylitis synovial fluid.

MiXCR was run by TCRdb on the 5' RACE reads, yielding one entry per CDR3 protein. The sample contains some 200,000 distinct CDR3 sequences, roughly 13% of which appear only once. About this clonotype itself: Its antigen is undetermined.

The junction had 6 bases not matched to a gene; V was cut back by 2 bases and J by 4 bases. Per germline, CDR1 SGHDT and CDR2 YYEEEE. CDR3 size: 15 residues. The clonotype comes from a male donor with ankylosing spondylitis or in good health (not recorded which). The sample taken for sequencing was blood, either unsorted or a sorted T cell fraction (not recorded which). The chain joins TRBV5-6 to TRBJ2-1; 7 bases line up with TRBD2. This CDR3 reads CASSFREAHYNEQFF. The CDR3 DNA is TGTGCCAGCAGCTTCCGGGAGGCCCATTACAATGAGCAGTTCTTC.